What follows describes a single TCR beta chain. The data belong to a study of shared clonotypes between healthy human individuals. Produced via immunoSEQ multiplex PCR; TCRdb's table is partial and in-frame only. Of about 320,000 clones detected, around 87% appear once; the ten largest clones hold about 17%. The specimen was memory CD8+ T cells sorted from blood. Subset of the sample: CD45RO+ cells pooled with CCR7-negative TemRA cells. The source of this sequence is a man aged 18 to 30 in good health.

Here the CDR3 DNA reads TGTGCCAGCAGCGGACCCTTTGGGTCACCCCTCCACTTT. It translates to CASSGPFGSPLHF. The chain joins TRBV5-6 to TRBJ1-6; D is ambiguous. V lost 4 bases and J 10 bases, leaving 12 bases between the germline ends. This CDR3 contains 13 residues. Germline V CDR1 and CDR2: SGHDT, YYEEEE.